This T cell receptor (beta chain) originates from a study of OX40 agonist ivuxolimab in advanced cancers. About the study: Dose-escalation patients suffered from hepatocellular carcinoma, melanoma, renal cell or head and neck cancer. It was permissible to have had prior anti-PD-1, anti-PD-L1 or anti-CTLA-4 therapy, and around 43% had some.

Germline CDR1 is ENHRY and CDR2 is SYGVKD. V was pared by 3 bases and J by 6 bases, with 23 bases between. The CDR3 loop spans 17 amino acids. Patients with a history of autoimmune disease or on systemic immunosuppression were excluded. Clones were read by immunoSEQ multiplex PCR, and TCRdb kept only the in-frame ones, dropping some. The repertoire consists of 150,000 to 190,000 clones, with approximately 94% occurring once and the leading ten covering about 0.33%. The source is an adult with an advanced solid tumor such as melanoma, head and neck, liver or kidney cancer. The V gene is TRBV10-3, the J gene TRBJ2-5; D is perhaps TRBD1 or TRBD2 (5 bases each). The input for sequencing was CD4+ or CD8+ T cells sorted from blood, taken in a trial of the OX40 agonist ivuxolimab. The CDR3 is CAISERQGIGAEKTQYF. The CDR3 region has the DNA TGTGCCATCAGTGAACGGCAGGGAATCGGGGCTGAAAAGACCCAGTACTTC.